Shown below are 23 T cell receptor beta chains from a single sample sequenced in a study of T cell responses to AZD1222 COVID-19 vaccine. Assay: immunoSEQ multiplex PCR; the TCRdb copy retains only in-frame clones and omits some. The sample lists 120,000 to 150,000 clones; more than 85% were seen once. The sequencing here drew on peripheral blood, taken on day 0 of AZD1222 vaccination. These receptors were taken from an adult in good health.

The rearrangement joins TRBV19 to TRBJ1-3, with D unresolved. The CDR3 is 11 residues long. Per the germline V gene, CDR1 is LNHDA and CDR2 is SQIVND (reference sequence). The V gene lost 8 bases and the J gene lost 4 bases, with 6 bases spanning the gap. The CDR3 nucleotides read TGTGCCAGTGGGTCGGGAAACACCATATATTTT. It translates to CASGSGNTIYF.

The genes are TRBV3-1 (or the pseudogene TRBV3-2) and TRBJ2-2, with TRBD2 matching 13 bases. The J segment lost 6 bases and the V segment lost 4 bases, leaving 11 bases of the junction unmatched. CDR1 is LGHDT and CDR2 is YNNKEL in the germline V gene (reference sequence). The CDR3 spans 18 residues. CDR3: CASSPPGLAGRRAGELFF. CDR3 DNA sequence: TGTGCCAGCAGCCCCCCGGGACTAGCGGGACGTAGGGCCGGGGAGCTGTTTTTT.

The V gene is TRBV30, the J gene TRBJ2-6, with D maybe TRBD1 (5 bases). The germline gives CDR1 GTSNPN, CDR2 SVGIG (reference sequence). The V end lost 2 bases, the J end lost 0 bases, and 8 bases lay between the germline ends. This CDR3 has 15 residues. The CDR3 is CAWSQGTSGANVLTF. The CDR3 DNA reads as TGTGCCTGGAGTCAGGGAACCTCTGGGGCCAACGTCCTGACTTTC. Filled out from reference TRBV30 and TRBJ2-6, the complete variable domain reads SQTIHQWPATLVQPVGSPLSLECTVEGTSNPNLYWYRQAAGRGLQLLFYSVGIGQISSEVPQNLSASRPQDRQFILSSKKLLLSDSGFYLCAWSQGTSGANVLTFGAGSRLTVL.

This clone has just one count. This chain links TRBV27 with TRBJ1-5; D is unresolved. CDR3 length: 13 amino acids. Germline V lookup: CDR1 MNHEY, CDR2 SMNVEV (reference sequence). Trimming took 5 bases from V and 2 from J, leaving 7 bases between them. The CDR3 spells CASSQFGNQPQHF. CDR3 in DNA: TGTGCCAGCAGTCAATTCGGCAATCAGCCCCAGCATTTT.

The chain uses TRBV20-1 and TRBJ1-5; no firm D call. Trimming stripped 3 bases from V and 0 bases from J, with 12 bases between. Per the germline V gene, CDR1 is DFQATT and CDR2 is SNEGSKA (reference sequence). The CDR3 is 15 amino acids. CDR3 sequence: CSASIGSYSNQPQHF. CDR3 bases: TGCAGTGCTAGTATTGGGTCGTATAGCAATCAGCCCCAGCATTTT.

The J gene is TRBJ1-3, the V gene TRBV6-5; possibly TRBD1 for D (5 bases). Per the germline V gene, CDR1 is MNHEY and CDR2 is SVGAGI. This CDR3 comprises 13 residues. V was cut by 6 bases and J by 1 base, with 7 bases left in between. In DNA, the CDR3 is TGTGCCAGCAGACAGGCATCTGGAAACACCATATATTTT. Translated: CASRQASGNTIYF.

The rearrangement links TRBV29-1 to TRBJ2-3; 8 bases match TRBD2. Germline V CDR1 and CDR2: SQVTM, ANQGSEA. The CDR3 extends over 15 amino acids. With 4 bases clipped from V and 6 bases from J, the junction kept 12 bases outside the gene matches. The CDR3 bases are TGCAGCGTTGCACGCGGGGCGGGAGGATCGGATACGCAGTATTTT. Its translation: CSVARGAGGSDTQYF.

This chain links TRBV30 with TRBJ1-5; D gene uncertain. The CDR3 has 13 residues. Trimming took off 5 bases at V and 0 bases at J, with 8 bases between the two ends. Germline V gene data show CDR1 as GTSNPN and CDR2 as SVGIG (reference sequence). Here the CDR3 reads CAWGEYSNQPQHF. DNA for the CDR3: TGTGCCTGGGGAGAGTATAGCAATCAGCCCCAGCATTTT. The full variable domain, with the rest looked up from reference TRBV30 and TRBJ1-5, is SQTIHQWPATLVQPVGSPLSLECTVEGTSNPNLYWYRQAAGRGLQLLFYSVGIGQISSEVPQNLSASRPQDRQFILSSKKLLLSDSGFYLCAWGEYSNQPQHFGDGTRLSIL.

The J gene is TRBJ2-1, the V gene TRBV7-9, with D uncertain. CDR1 and CDR2 from the germline V gene are SEHNR and FQNEAQ (reference sequence). CDR3 length: 13 amino acids. Trimming cost V 5 bases and J 8 bases, with 13 bases left between them. The CDR3 DNA reads as TGTGCCAGCAGCCCGCGAGAACTCGATGAGCAGTTCTTC. Translated, it gives CASSPRELDEQFF.

V usage is TRBV4-1 and J usage is TRBJ2-7, with 9 positions matching TRBD2. The CDR3 length is 16 residues. Germline trimming cut 4 bases from V and 2 bases from J; bases unmatched to any gene: 9. Germline V gives CDR1 MGHRA, CDR2 YSYEKL. CDR3 DNA: TGCGCCAGCAGCCGAGGTAGCGGGGGTTTTACCTACGAGCAGTACTTC. As protein: CASSRGSGGFTYEQYF.

V and J are TRBV5-1 and TRBJ1-6; D may be TRBD1 (5 bases). Trimming removed 2 bases at V and 10 bases at J, with 13 bases between. The CDR3 has 14 residues. Germline CDR1 is SGHRS and CDR2 is YFSETQ. CDR3 in amino acids: CASSFGLGDSPLHF. The CDR3 DNA is TGCGCCAGCAGCTTCGGGCTGGGGGACTCACCCCTCCACTTT. Based on the CDR3 plus reference TRBV5-1 and TRBJ1-6, the full variable domain is KAGVTQTPRYLIKTRGQQVTLSCSPISGHRSVSWYQQTPGQGLQFLFEYFSETQRNKGNFPGRFSGRQFSNSRSEMNVSTLELGDSALYLCASSFGLGDSPLHFGNGTRLTVT.

Here the CDR3 reads CASTGAATLTDTQYF. In DNA form, the CDR3 reads TGTGCCTCCACGGGAGCGGCGACGCTCACAGATACGCAGTATTTT. The rearrangement links TRBV30 to TRBJ2-3; possible D gene TRBD2, 6 bases. From germline, CDR1 is GTSNPN and CDR2 SVGIG (reference sequence). Between the trimmed V and J ends, which lost 7 bases and 2 bases, there was a span of 19 bases. The CDR3 covers 15 residues.

The CDR3 bases are TGTGCCAGCAGTTCAGGGCCGGGTAGCTATGGCTACACCTTC. Protein sequence: CASSSGPGSYGYTF. The chain is built from TRBV27 and TRBJ1-2; a weak D match, TRBD1 (5 bases). This CDR3 spans 14 amino acids. Germline CDR1 and CDR2: MNHEY and SMNVEV (reference sequence). Trimming shortened V by 4 bases and J by 4 bases, and 13 bases separated the two germline ends.

DNA of the CDR3: TGTGCCAGCAGCAGGGGACAGGGGAGGGGCTACACCTTC. Amino acids: CASSRGQGRGYTF. V and J are TRBV9 and TRBJ1-2; 10 nucleotides match TRBD1. CDR1 and CDR2 from the germline V gene are SGDLS and YYNGEE. The J segment lost 8 bases and the V segment lost 4 bases, leaving 5 bases of the junction unmatched. The CDR3 has 13 residues.

The J gene is TRBJ2-1, the V gene TRBV30; 7 bases align to TRBD2. The CDR3 is 14 residues long. Germline V CDR1 and CDR2: GTSNPN, SVGIG (reference sequence). With 6 bases clipped from V and 6 bases from J, the junction kept 11 bases outside the gene matches. CDR3 amino acids: CACGLDYLGNEQFF. The CDR3 coding sequence is TGTGCCTGTGGACTAGACTACCTTGGCAATGAGCAGTTCTTC.

The chain recombines TRBV4-1 with TRBJ1-4, with unresolved D. V was pared by 1 base and J by 8 bases, with 14 bases between. The CDR3 is 15 residues long. Looked up from germline, CDR1 is MGHRA and CDR2 is YSYEKL. For the CDR3, the DNA is TGCGCCAGCAGCCAAGGTGGGATCACGGGGGAAAAACTGTTTTTT. Translated: CASSQGGITGEKLFF.

The chain employs TRBV13 and TRBJ2-5; 8 nucleotides match TRBD2. Trimming took 3 bases from V and 5 from J; bases not matched to a gene: 8. Germline CDR1 and CDR2: PRHDT and FYEKMQ (reference sequence). The CDR3 is made up of 15 amino acids. CDR3 residues: CASSFFAGGQETQYF. CDR3 coding DNA: TGTGCCAGCAGCTTCTTTGCGGGAGGACAGGAGACCCAGTACTTC. Full variable domain (outside the CDR3, taken from reference TRBV13 and TRBJ2-5): AAGVIQSPRHLIKEKRETATLKCYPIPRHDTVYWYQQGPGQDPQFLISFYEKMQSDKGSIPDRFSAQQFSDYHSELNMSSLELGDSALYFCASSFFAGGQETQYFGPGTRLLVL.

DNA for the CDR3: TGTGCCAGCAGTTACTCCCTGACAGCGTCCTACGAGCAGTACTTC. It encodes CASSYSLTASYEQYF. The chain couples TRBV6-5 to TRBJ2-7; possible D gene TRBD1, 5 bases. Germline V gene lookup returns CDR1 MNHEY and CDR2 SVGAGI. This CDR3 is 15 amino acids long. V was clipped by 0 bases and J by 1 base, with 10 bases between them.

This chain links TRBV5-5 with TRBJ2-5, with TRBD2 identical over 15 bases. This CDR3 comprises 17 residues. Germline V lookup: CDR1 SGHKS, CDR2 YYEKEE (reference sequence). V trimming: 5 bases; J trimming: 1 base; junction bases outside the gene matches: 6. The CDR3 sequence is CASSSRTSGRAQETQYF. CDR3 nucleotides: TGTGCCAGCAGTTCACGGACTAGCGGGAGGGCCCAAGAGACCCAGTACTTC. The whole variable domain, remainder taken from reference TRBV5-5 and TRBJ2-5, is DAGVTQSPTHLIKTRGQQVTLRCSPISGHKSVSWYQQVLGQGPQFIFQYYEKEERGRGNFPDRFSARQFPNYSSELNVNALLLGDSALYLCASSSRTSGRAQETQYFGPGTRLLVL.

The chain uses TRBV2 and TRBJ2-2, with D possibly TRBD2 on 5 matching bases. V lost 4 bases, J lost 1 base, and 10 bases lay in between. The CDR3 runs 15 residues. Per germline, CDR1 SNHLY and CDR2 FYNNEI. The CDR3 nucleotides are TGTGCCAGCAGTGCTTTCAGCGGGAACACCGGGGAGCTGTTTTTT. Its protein product is CASSAFSGNTGELFF.

The J gene is TRBJ1-6, the V gene TRBV6-5, with 7 bases aligning to TRBD1. CDR3 size: 16 residues. Trimming removed 0 bases from V and 7 bases from J; junction bases left unmatched: 6. Germline V lookup: CDR1 MNHEY, CDR2 SVGAGI. CDR3 protein: CASSYSGQTLNSPLHF. CDR3 sequence (DNA): TGTGCCAGCAGTTACTCGGGACAGACTCTAAATTCACCCCTCCACTTT.

V is TRBV30 and J is TRBJ1-1; TRBD1 matches 12 bases. The CDR3 loop spans 15 amino acids. The germline V gene encodes CDR1 GTSNPN and CDR2 SVGIG (reference sequence). The junction had 4 bases not matched to a gene; V was cut back by 3 bases and J by 2 bases. CDR3 in amino acids: CAWSPGTGGNTEAFF. CDR3 coding DNA: TGTGCCTGGAGCCCGGGGACAGGGGGCAACACTGAAGCTTTCTTT. Looking up the rest from reference TRBV30 and TRBJ1-1 gives the full variable domain: SQTIHQWPATLVQPVGSPLSLECTVEGTSNPNLYWYRQAAGRGLQLLFYSVGIGQISSEVPQNLSASRPQDRQFILSSKKLLLSDSGFYLCAWSPGTGGNTEAFFGQGTRLTVV.

The chain uses TRBV19 and TRBJ1-1; tentative D call: TRBD1 (5 bases). CDR1 is LNHDA and CDR2 is SQIVND in the germline V gene (reference sequence). With 3 bases removed from V and 9 bases from J, the gap between germline ends came to 8 bases. This CDR3 region has 11 residues. CDR3 DNA: TGTGCCAGTAGTATCGGGGGGAAAGCTTTCTTT. Translated: CASSIGGKAFF. Full variable domain (remainder filled in from reference TRBV19 and TRBJ1-1): DGGITQSPKYLFRKEGQNVTLSCEQNLNHDAMYWYRQDPGQGLRLIYYSQIVNDFQKGDIAEGYSVSREKKESFPLTVTSAQKNPTAFYLCASSIGGKAFFGQGTRLTVV.